The 8 T cell receptor beta chains given below trace back to one sample, sequenced in a study of blood T cell repertoires in COVID-19. Produced via immunoSEQ multiplex PCR; TCRdb's table is partial and in-frame only. The table shows roughly 200,000 clones, with 90% occurring only once. Sequenced sample: peripheral blood. All receptors come from a man over 45 with acute or convalescent COVID-19.

The V call is TRBV7-2, the J call TRBJ2-1; possible D gene TRBD1, 6 bases. This CDR3 contains 14 residues. V shed 4 bases and J shed 4 bases, with 11 bases lying between them. CDR1 is SGHTA and CDR2 is FQGNSA in the germline V gene. The CDR3 DNA reads as TGTGCCAGCAGCTCCCCCGGGACATACAATGAGCAGTTCTTC. It is translated as CASSSPGTYNEQFF.

V is TRBV30 and J is TRBJ2-2, with a tentative D call TRBD2 (5 bases). CDR1 and CDR2 (germline): GTSNPN, SVGIG (reference sequence). This CDR3 contains 14 residues. V was cut by 4 bases and J by 4 bases, with 13 bases left in between. CDR3 sequence (DNA): TGTGCCTGGACTAGCCCGAGTCGCACCGGGGAGCTGTTTTTT. It specifies CAWTSPSRTGELFF. Using reference TRBV30 and TRBJ2-2 for the parts outside the CDR3, the full variable domain is SQTIHQWPATLVQPVGSPLSLECTVEGTSNPNLYWYRQAAGRGLQLLFYSVGIGQISSEVPQNLSASRPQDRQFILSSKKLLLSDSGFYLCAWTSPSRTGELFFGEGSRLTVL.

This clone has only a few counts. The V gene is TRBV21-1, the J gene TRBJ1-2; the table's D call TRBD1 went unverified against the DNA. TRBV21-1 counts as a pseudogene. The CDR3 runs to 15 residues. The DNA for the CDR3 is TGTGCCAGCAGCAGACGCCGGGACAGTAACTATGGCTACACCTTC. Translating it yields CASSRRRDSNYGYTF.

This chain uses TRBV28 with TRBJ1-2; D call uncertain. V lost 2 bases to trimming and J lost 4 bases, with 5 bases between them. The CDR3 contains 12 residues. Germline V gene sequence: CDR1 MDHEN, CDR2 SYDVKM. CDR3 sequence (DNA): TGTGCCAGCAGTTTAACTCTCTATGGCTACACCTTC. Amino acid sequence: CASSLTLYGYTF.

J is TRBJ2-7 and V is TRBV5-1; TRBD1 matches 7 bases. CDR3 length: 16 amino acids. CDR1 and CDR2 (germline): SGHRS, YFSETQ. V shed 4 bases and J 2 bases; nucleotides not matched to a gene: 12. This CDR3 reads CASSINRDSKTYEQYF. In nucleotides, the CDR3 is TGCGCCAGCAGCATAAATCGGGACAGTAAGACCTACGAGCAGTACTTC.

The V gene is TRBV3-1 (or the pseudogene TRBV3-2), the J gene TRBJ2-7; 12 bases map to TRBD2. Germline V lookup: CDR1 LGHDT, CDR2 YNNKEL (reference sequence). The CDR3 spans 18 residues. Trimming cost V 4 bases and J 6 bases; bases outside gene matches: 16. The CDR3 here is CASSLSTRTSGNVREQYF. The CDR3 region has the DNA TGTGCCAGCAGCCTCTCGACGAGGACTAGCGGGAATGTTCGCGAGCAGTACTTC.

This sequence joins TRBV28 and TRBJ1-5, with TRBD1 as a possible D gene (5 bases). There are 14 residues in the CDR3. V was cut by 6 bases and J by 1 base, with 10 bases left in between. From germline, CDR1 is MDHEN and CDR2 SYDVKM. CDR3 nucleotide sequence: TGTGCCAGCAGGTGGGGCAACAGCAATCAGCCCCAGCATTTT. Protein product: CASRWGNSNQPQHF.

This rearrangement joins TRBV18 to TRBJ1-2; D ambiguous. The CDR3 loop spans 15 amino acids. CDR1 KGHSH and CDR2 LQKENI come from the germline V gene. V lost 3 bases and J lost 4, with 15 bases in between. CDR3 nucleotide sequence: TGTGCCAGCTCACCCACGCCCGGGAGAGGCTATGGCTACACCTTC. Amino acids: CASSPTPGRGYGYTF.